This is a list of T cell receptor beta chains from one sample in a study of cytomegalovirus exposure and HLA in healthy donors. Clones were sequenced by immunoSEQ multiplex PCR, and TCRdb holds only the in-frame ones, with some missing. The sample yields 100,000 to 150,000 clones, 78% seen once. The sequenced material came from PBMCs. These TCRs come from a middle-aged woman in good health and CMV-seronegative. Both conserved end residues are part of each CDR3. A D gene is named only where the DNA matches it firmly. Not all rows give a size; the values are once, few, many and, for expanded clones, a class.

d_gene	v_gene	j_gene	len	abundance	CDR3aa	CDR3nt
TRBD2	TRBV9	TRBJ2-1	15	-	CASSATSGSYNEQFF	TGTGCCAGCAGCGCAACTAGCGGGAGCTACAATGAGCAGTTCTTC
-	TRBV5-1	TRBJ1-5	14	-	CASSLDSDHQPQHF	TGCGCCAGCAGCTTAGACAGTGACCACCAGCCCCAGCATTTT
-	TRBV19	TRBJ1-5	17	-	CASRRRRDTPWDQPQHF	TGTGCCAGTAGGCGGCGCCGGGACACCCCCTGGGATCAGCCCCAGCATTTT
-	TRBV5-4	TRBJ1-1	12	few	CASSRTDTEAFF	TGTGCCAGCAGCCGGACAGATACTGAAGCTTTCTTT
-	TRBV7-9	TRBJ2-4	15	-	CASSYALAAKNIQYF	TGTGCCAGCAGCTACGCCCTAGCGGCCAAAAACATTCAGTACTTC
-	TRBV7-2	TRBJ1-2	12	-	CASSWGGDGYTF	TGTGCCAGCAGCTGGGGGGGAGATGGCTACACCTTC
TRBD2	TRBV5-4	TRBJ2-1	15	-	CASSVAGSSYNEQFF	TGTGCCAGCAGCGTAGCGGGGAGCTCCTACAATGAGCAGTTCTTC
TRBD1	TRBV7-2	TRBJ2-5	15	-	CASLPGTGGQETQYF	TGTGCCAGCCTGCCCGGGACAGGGGGTCAAGAGACCCAGTACTTC
-	TRBV28	TRBJ2-7	13	few	CASKGGPSYEQYF	TGTGCCAGCAAGGGGGGGCCCTCCTACGAGCAGTACTTC
TRBD1	TRBV28	TRBJ2-2	15	-	CASTKGGQLTGELFF	TGTGCCAGCACTAAAGGGGGACAGCTCACCGGGGAGCTGTTTTTT
-	TRBV10-1	TRBJ2-6	15	-	CASSESASGANVLTF	TGCGCCAGCAGTGAGTCCGCGTCTGGGGCCAACGTCCTGACTTTC
-	TRBV7-2	TRBJ2-7	14	-	CASSLIQGGYEQYF	TGTGCCAGCAGCTTAATCCAGGGCGGTTACGAGCAGTACTTC
-	TRBV6-6	TRBJ1-2	14	-	CASSPGGRFDGYTF	TGTGCCAGCAGCCCGGGGGGTAGATTCGATGGCTACACCTTC